This TCR beta chain comes out of a study of cytotoxic CD8 clonotypes in ibrutinib-treated CLL. Turning to the study itself: Investigators reported some 24 partial and 2 complete responses; after median about 70 months, approximately 15 patients remained remitted and 12 progressed. Response samples were taken after a median around 13 months of treatment, range 6 to 36. General study findings and limits: Treatment left the uncommon public clonotypes either contracted or stable in frequency.

Only in-frame clones appear in the TCRdb table, and some are missing; sequencing was by immunoSEQ multiplex PCR. The sample has nearly 300,000 clones, 76% seen once; the top ten hold roughly 6%. Germline CDR1 and CDR2: SEHNR and FQNEAQ (reference sequence). This CDR3 is built from 13 residues. Losses at the gene ends were 5 bases for V and 7 bases for J; bases not matched to a gene: 4. Comments on this clone: Its antigen is undetermined.

The sample was PBMCs, taken at disease progression, from a patient treated with ibrutinib. The genes are TRBV7-9 and TRBJ1-5, with TRBD1 identical over 8 bases. The clonotype originates from a human donor with chronic lymphocytic leukemia. Here the CDR3 DNA reads TGTGCCAGCAGCCGGACAGGGCACCAGCCCCAGCATTTT. Translation: CASSRTGHQPQHF.